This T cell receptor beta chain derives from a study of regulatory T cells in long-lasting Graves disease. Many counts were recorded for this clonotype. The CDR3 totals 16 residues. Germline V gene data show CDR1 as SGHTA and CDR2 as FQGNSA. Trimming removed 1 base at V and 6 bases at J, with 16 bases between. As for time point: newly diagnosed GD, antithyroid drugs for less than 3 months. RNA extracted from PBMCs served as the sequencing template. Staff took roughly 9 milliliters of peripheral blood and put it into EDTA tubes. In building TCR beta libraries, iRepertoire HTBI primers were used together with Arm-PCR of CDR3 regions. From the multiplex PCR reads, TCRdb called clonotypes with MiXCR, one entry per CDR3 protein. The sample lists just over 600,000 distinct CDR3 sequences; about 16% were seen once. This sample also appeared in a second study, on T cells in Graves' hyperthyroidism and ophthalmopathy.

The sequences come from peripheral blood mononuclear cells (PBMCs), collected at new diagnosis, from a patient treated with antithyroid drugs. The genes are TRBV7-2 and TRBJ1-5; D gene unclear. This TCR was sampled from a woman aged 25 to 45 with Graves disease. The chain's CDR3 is CASSLGTSRISQPQHF. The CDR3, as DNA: TGTGCCAGCAGCTTAGGGACCAGCAGGATATCTCAGCCCCAGCATTTT.